These 21 T cell receptor beta chains originate from one sample sequenced in a study of CD8 T cells in ankylosing spondylitis. Study outcomes and limitations: There was a TCR beta motif, made of eight highly homologous variants, that appeared characteristic of ankylosing spondylitis blood.

TCRdb called the 5' RACE reads again in MiXCR, with one record for every CDR3 protein. Of roughly 470,000 distinct CDR3 sequences listed, 25% to 30% were seen once; the top ten hold 0.75% to 0.9%. These receptors have no known antigen. The source material was blood, either unsorted or a sorted T cell fraction (not recorded which). The source is a male donor with ankylosing spondylitis.

The genes are TRBV4-2 and TRBJ2-5; either TRBD1 or TRBD2 may fit D (5 bases each). The CDR3 contains 14 residues. Germline-derived CDR1 and CDR2 are LGHNA and YNFKEQ. V was trimmed by 1 base and J by 5 bases, leaving 11 bases between them. In DNA, the CDR3 is TGTGCCAGCAGCCAAGTCAGCGAGGGGGAGACCCAGTACTTC. Translating gives CASSQVSEGETQYF.

The chain has TRBV11-3 and TRBJ2-1; D might be TRBD1 (6 bases). Germline lookup yields CDR1 SGHNT and CDR2 YENEEA. The V gene lost 6 bases and the J gene lost 8 bases, with 11 bases spanning the gap. The CDR3 consists of 12 residues. The CDR3 coding sequence is TGTGCCAGCAGTCAACAGGGCCATGAGCAGTTCTTC. Its translation is CASSQQGHEQFF.

The gene calls are TRBV10-3 and TRBJ2-7; 11 bases match TRBD1. This CDR3 spans 14 amino acids. The V gene's germline CDR1 is ENHRY and CDR2 SYGVKD. The J segment lost 3 bases and the V segment lost 6 bases, leaving 4 bases of the junction unmatched. This CDR3 reads CAISPGTGGYEQYF. The CDR3 region has the DNA TGTGCCATCAGCCCCGGGACAGGGGGCTACGAGCAGTACTTC.

This clonotype occurred a few times. The chain links TRBV29-1 to TRBJ1-1; a weak D match, TRBD1 (5 bases). V lost 4 bases, J lost 1 base, and 7 bases lay in between. Germline values: CDR1 SQVTM, CDR2 ANQGSEA. The CDR3 has 12 amino acids. The CDR3 here is CSVGRANTEAFF. As DNA, the CDR3 is TGCAGCGTTGGCAGGGCGAACACTGAAGCTTTCTTT.

The V call is TRBV7-2, the J call TRBJ2-2; the match to TRBD2 covers 9 bases. V lost 3 bases, J lost 4 bases, and 6 bases stayed unmatched. This CDR3 is built from 16 residues. CDR1 is SGHTA and CDR2 is FQGNSA in the germline V gene. The CDR3 is CASSFSSGIFTGELFF. CDR3 nucleotides: TGTGCCAGCAGCTTTTCTAGCGGGATCTTCACCGGGGAGCTGTTTTTT.

This clonotype was counted only a few times. This rearrangement joins TRBV4-1 to TRBJ1-1, with unresolved D. V gave up 3 bases and J gave up 0 bases, with 8 bases separating them. The CDR3 is 14 residues long. Germline-derived CDR1 and CDR2 are MGHRA and YSYEKL. CDR3 in DNA: TGCGCCAGCAGCCACCCTACAGTGAACACTGAAGCTTTCTTT. Its translation: CASSHPTVNTEAFF.

This clonotype was seen a handful of times. V gene TRBV7-7 combines with J gene TRBJ2-5, with no clear D. Germline CDR1 and CDR2: SSHAT and FNYEAQ (reference sequence). There are 14 residues in the CDR3. Deletions cut 2 bases from V and 2 bases from J, with 9 bases between. The CDR3 nucleotides read TGTGCCAGCAGCTTATCTGGGCAACAAGAGACCCAGTACTTC. Protein sequence: CASSLSGQQETQYF.

The rearrangement uses TRBV5-1 and TRBJ1-2; D might be TRBD1 (6 bases). Germline CDR1 and CDR2: SGHRS and YFSETQ. V was trimmed by 4 bases and J by 7 bases, leaving 17 bases between them. The CDR3 is 14 amino acids. For the CDR3, the DNA is TGCGCCAGCAGCACTTCGCCGGGACAAGGTGGCTACACCTTC. It yields the protein CASSTSPGQGGYTF.

The DNA for the CDR3 is TGTGCCAGCAGCTCAAGGGGGGATGGTTCACCCCTCCACTTT. Translated, it gives CASSSRGDGSPLHF. This rearrangement joins TRBV11-2 to TRBJ1-6; D is perhaps TRBD1 (6 bases). V lost 4 bases and J lost 9, with 13 bases in between. The CDR3 spans 14 residues. CDR1 is SGHAT and CDR2 is FQNNGV in the germline V gene.

The chain uses TRBV4-1 and TRBJ2-3; D is undetermined. The length of the CDR3 is 14 residues. Germline CDR1 reads MGHRA; CDR2 reads YSYEKL. V dropped 7 bases and J dropped 2 bases, with 13 bases sitting between them. CDR3 sequence reads: CASTLSPLTDTQYF. The CDR3 DNA reads as TGCGCCAGCACCCTCAGCCCGCTCACAGATACGCAGTATTTT.

V usage is TRBV5-1 and J usage is TRBJ1-1, with unresolved D. CDR1 and CDR2 from the germline V gene are SGHRS and YFSETQ. CDR3 length equals 14 residues. V dropped 2 bases and J dropped 1 base, with 9 bases sitting between them. The CDR3 loop reads CASSFPRANTEAFF. DNA of the CDR3: TGCGCCAGCAGCTTTCCCCGGGCGAACACTGAAGCTTTCTTT.

At least ten counts were recorded for this clonotype. V usage is TRBV7-2 and J usage is TRBJ2-5; 10 bases line up with TRBD1. After removal of 5 bases from V and 4 bases from J, the junction contained 7 bases not matched to a gene. The CDR3 spans 15 residues. CDR1 and CDR2 from the germline V gene are SGHTA and FQGNSA. The CDR3 reads CASSRDRGESETQYF. The CDR3, as DNA: TGTGCCAGCAGCCGGGACAGGGGAGAGTCAGAGACCCAGTACTTC.

This chain links TRBV5-1 with TRBJ2-5, with a tentative D call TRBD1 (5 bases). Germline V gene sequence: CDR1 SGHRS, CDR2 YFSETQ. This CDR3 is 16 amino acids long. V lost 1 base to trimming and J lost 5 bases, with 18 bases between them. The CDR3, as DNA: TGCGCCAGCAGCTTGTCACGGAGCCAGGGTGGGGAGACCCAGTACTTC. Protein product: CASSLSRSQGGETQYF.

A few counts support this clonotype. The chain has TRBV10-3 and TRBJ2-5; D is possibly TRBD2 (6 bases). Trimming took 5 bases from V and 3 from J, leaving 10 bases between them. CDR3 length equals 13 residues. Germline assignment: CDR1 ENHRY and CDR2 SYGVKD. CDR3 in amino acids: CAISPGGEETQYF. For the CDR3, the DNA is TGTGCCATCAGTCCTGGAGGGGAAGAGACCCAGTACTTC.

The chain is built from TRBV20-1 and TRBJ2-5, with TRBD2 matching 10 bases. The trim removed 2 bases at V and 5 bases at J, leaving 11 bases unmatched. Germline-derived CDR1 and CDR2 are DFQATT and SNEGSKA (reference sequence). This CDR3 has 16 amino acids. The CDR3 sequence: CSARYRLSGRAETQYF. CDR3 nucleotides: TGCAGTGCTAGATACCGACTAAGCGGGAGGGCGGAGACCCAGTACTTC.

The chain has TRBV20-1 and TRBJ2-1, with TRBD2 identical over 13 bases. The junction had 5 bases not matched to a gene; V was cut back by 6 bases and J by 3 bases. Germline lookup yields CDR1 DFQATT and CDR2 SNEGSKA (reference sequence). The CDR3 sequence is 15 residues long. CDR3 residues: CSAAGLAGDYNEQFF. DNA for the CDR3: TGCAGTGCCGCCGGACTAGCGGGAGACTACAATGAGCAGTTCTTC.

This chain links TRBV14 with TRBJ2-2; the D gene is possibly TRBD2 (6 bases). Germline CDR1 and CDR2: SGHDN and FVKESK. Trimming removed 1 base at V and 6 bases at J, with 15 bases between. The CDR3 totals 16 residues. The DNA of the CDR3 is TGTGCCAGCAGCCAAGCGTGGAGGAGGGGCCCCGGGGAGCTGTTTTTT. This translates into CASSQAWRRGPGELFF.

This clonotype appeared a few times. The J gene is TRBJ2-7, the V gene TRBV6-5; 9 bases fit TRBD1. Germline lookup yields CDR1 MNHEY and CDR2 SVGAGI. Losses at the gene ends were 1 base for V and 4 bases for J; bases not matched to a gene: 2. CDR3 length equals 14 residues. The CDR3 loop reads CASSYLGQGYEQYF. DNA for the CDR3: TGTGCCAGCAGTTACTTGGGACAGGGTTACGAGCAGTACTTC.

This clonotype was counted between two and nine times. The chain carries TRBV29-1 and TRBJ1-1, with D perhaps TRBD1 (6 bases). Per germline, CDR1 SQVTM and CDR2 ANQGSEA. The CDR3 extends over 14 amino acids. V lost 2 bases to trimming and J lost 0 bases, with 10 bases between them. CDR3 coding DNA: TGCAGCGTTGAAATGGCAGGGGTGAACACTGAAGCTTTCTTT. This codes for CSVEMAGVNTEAFF.

The chain uses TRBV5-1 and TRBJ2-3; TRBD1 matches at 7 bases. Looked up from germline, CDR1 is SGHRS and CDR2 is YFSETQ. The CDR3 totals 14 residues. J gave up 5 bases and V 2 bases, and 5 bases lay outside the gene matches. CDR3 nucleotides: TGCGCCAGCAGCTTTACAGGGGTTATAGATACGCAGTATTTT. Translated: CASSFTGVIDTQYF.

This chain uses TRBV10-3 with TRBJ1-2; D not resolved. CDR1 is ENHRY and CDR2 is SYGVKD in the germline V gene. Trimming took off 6 bases at V and 4 bases at J, with 15 bases between the two ends. This CDR3 has 14 amino acids. The CDR3 DNA sequence: TGTGCCATCAGGGCCCCATTGGAGGTCTATGGCTACACCTTC. Translated: CAIRAPLEVYGYTF.